The 12 T cell receptor beta chains listed next were all sequenced from one sample in a study of blood T cell repertoires in COVID-19 (dated by TCRdb to 2018 to 2021). The library was made by the immunoSEQ multiplex PCR assay. What TCRdb holds here is the immuneACCESS table cut down to in-frame rearrangements. Part of the clones is not present; checked against another copy, under half of the missing clones reflect an unresolved V gene, and the others are unexplained. The sample contains over 130,000 clones, roughly 85% of them found a single time. The ten largest clones capture roughly 2.9% of the sample. Sequencing was carried out using PBMCs or T cells enriched from blood (not recorded which). These receptors all stem from a woman aged 45-65 years who had recovered from COVID-19.

This chain connects TRBV6-5 to TRBJ2-7; the match to TRBD2 covers 12 bases. V was pared by 5 bases and J by 2 bases, with 4 bases of the junction left unmatched. CDR3 length: 15 amino acids. Germline V gene sequence: CDR1 MNHEY, CDR2 SVGAGI. In DNA form, the CDR3 reads TGTGCCAGCAGTCCTGGACTAGCGGGGACCTACGAGCAGTACTTC. This codes for CASSPGLAGTYEQYF.

The chain has TRBV7-9 and TRBJ1-4, with 7 bases fitting TRBD1. CDR3 length: 14 amino acids. Per the germline V gene, CDR1 is SEHNR and CDR2 is FQNEAQ (reference sequence). After removal of 4 bases from V and 6 bases from J, the junction contained 5 bases not matched to a gene. The CDR3 sequence is CASSSRQGDEKLFF. The DNA for the CDR3 is TGTGCCAGCAGCTCCAGACAGGGAGATGAAAAACTGTTTTTT.

As DNA, the CDR3 is TGTGCCAGCTCACGGACACTAAATGAAAAACTGTTTTTT. This translates into CASSRTLNEKLFF. The chain employs TRBV18 and TRBJ1-4, with D maybe TRBD1 (5 bases). Germline V gene sequence: CDR1 KGHSH, CDR2 LQKENI. V gave up 4 bases and J gave up 5 bases, with 8 bases separating them. The CDR3 runs to 13 residues.

This chain connects TRBV7-9 to TRBJ2-7; a possible D gene is TRBD1 (5 bases). V lost 5 bases and J 1 base, leaving 12 bases between the germline ends. This CDR3 is built from 14 residues. Looked up from germline, CDR1 is SEHNR and CDR2 is FQNEAQ (reference sequence). CDR3 residues: CASSLRQTSYEQYF. The CDR3 DNA reads TGTGCCAGCAGCCTCCGACAGACGTCCTACGAGCAGTACTTC. Filled out from reference TRBV7-9 and TRBJ2-7, the complete variable domain reads DTGVSQNPRHKITKRGQNVTFRCDPISEHNRLYWYRQTLGQGPEFLTYFQNEAQLEKSRLLSDRFSAERPKGSFSTLEIQRTEQGDSAMYLCASSLRQTSYEQYFGPGTRLTVT.

CDR3 region: CASRRSTGSGETQYF. As DNA, the CDR3 is TGTGCCAGTAGACGATCAACAGGGTCCGGGGAGACCCAGTACTTC. V usage is TRBV19 and J usage is TRBJ2-5; possibly TRBD1 for D (6 bases). CDR1 is LNHDA, CDR2 SQIVND, per germline (reference sequence). Trimming stripped 6 bases from V and 5 bases from J, with 19 bases between. This CDR3 is built from 15 residues.

This chain uses TRBV27 with TRBJ2-1; 7 bases are a match to TRBD1. Germline V CDR1 and CDR2: MNHEY, SMNVEV (reference sequence). Trimming at V came to 5 bases and at J to 8 bases, leaving 9 bases not matched to a gene. The CDR3 loop spans 14 amino acids. The CDR3 region has the DNA TGTGCCAGCAGTCCTAGACAGGGAAGGGATGAGCAGTTCTTC. Translation: CASSPRQGRDEQFF.

This clone was picked up a small number of times. V gene TRBV10-3 combines with J gene TRBJ1-2; 7 bases match TRBD1. The CDR3 consists of 13 residues. The junction had 5 bases not matched to a gene; V was cut back by 8 bases and J by 2 bases. Looked up from germline, CDR1 is ENHRY and CDR2 is SYGVKD. The DNA for the CDR3 is TGTGCCATCGCCGGCAGGGGGAACTATGGCTACACCTTC. It is translated as CAIAGRGNYGYTF.

The chain recombines TRBV3-1 (or the pseudogene TRBV3-2) with TRBJ2-1; TRBD2 matches at 7 bases. The CDR3 has 18 amino acids. Germline CDR1 reads LGHDT; CDR2 reads YNNKEL (reference sequence). With V trimmed by 3 bases and J by 1 base, 12 bases remained unmatched. The CDR3 loop is CASSHPPASGVSYNEQFF. The CDR3 nucleotides read TGTGCCAGCAGCCATCCGCCGGCTAGCGGAGTTTCCTACAATGAGCAGTTCTTC.

The chain employs TRBV6-4 and TRBJ1-6, with D maybe TRBD1 (5 bases). Per the germline V gene, CDR1 is MRHNA and CDR2 is SNTAGT. The CDR3 contains 16 residues. V lost 9 bases and J lost 0, with 15 bases in between. The CDR3 loop is CASPRQPSSYNSPLHF. CDR3 nucleotides: TGTGCCAGTCCTCGACAGCCGAGCTCCTATAATTCACCCCTCCACTTT.

This chain uses TRBV28 with TRBJ2-7; D is possibly TRBD2 (6 bases). CDR1 is MDHEN and CDR2 is SYDVKM in the germline V gene. The CDR3 loop spans 15 amino acids. V shed 4 bases and J shed 0 bases, with 13 bases lying between them. For the CDR3, the DNA is TGTGCCAGCAGTTGGTCTAGCGCCTCCTCCTACGAGCAGTACTTC. Translated, it gives CASSWSSASSYEQYF.

The genes are TRBV27 and TRBJ1-1, with 7 bases lining up with TRBD1. Germline V gene data show CDR1 as MNHEY and CDR2 as SMNVEV (reference sequence). The CDR3 has 13 amino acids. J was trimmed by 6 bases and V by 5 bases; bases with no gene match: 6. The CDR3 protein is CASSPLTGAEAFF. CDR3 DNA sequence: TGTGCCAGCAGTCCCCTAACAGGGGCTGAAGCTTTCTTT.

The V and J genes are TRBV14 and TRBJ2-5; 8 nucleotides match TRBD2. This CDR3 is built from 14 residues. V was pared by 2 bases and J by 3 bases, with 2 bases of the junction left unmatched. Germline V gives CDR1 SGHDN, CDR2 FVKESK. CDR3: CASSQLLAEETQYF. CDR3 DNA: TGTGCCAGCAGCCAATTACTAGCGGAAGAGACCCAGTACTTC.